This T cell receptor beta chain was found in a study of human T cells and chemical hapten exposure. The wider study: Upper back patch tests used 0.01% DPC, scored after 6 days. Alopecia areata, totalis or universalis was found in mostly female patients.

TCRdb independently ran MiXCR on the RACE reads; one entry per CDR3 protein. The top ten clones hold less than 3.5% of a sample with approximately 180,000 distinct CDR3 sequences, more than 25% of them seen once. This clonotype was observed a handful of times. As for time point: pre-sensitization, week 0. Treatment: therapeutic diphenylcyclopropenone sensitization with weekly scalp DPC. Blood sampling occurred before each patch-test application. The sample consisted of whole blood, taken in connection with sensitization to the hapten diphenylcyclopropenone (DPC). The sequence derives from a woman under 40 with alopecia areata. Some clones in this sample may be carry-over from other donors' samples.

The CDR3 reads CASSGGLHNEQFF. The CDR3 nucleotides are TGTGCCAGCAGCGGAGGGCTCCACAATGAGCAGTTCTTC. The V call is TRBV9, the J call TRBJ2-1; perhaps TRBD2 as D (5 bases). CDR3 length: 13 amino acids. In germline, CDR1 is SGDLS, CDR2 YYNGEE. With 3 bases removed from V and 5 bases from J, the gap between germline ends came to 9 bases.